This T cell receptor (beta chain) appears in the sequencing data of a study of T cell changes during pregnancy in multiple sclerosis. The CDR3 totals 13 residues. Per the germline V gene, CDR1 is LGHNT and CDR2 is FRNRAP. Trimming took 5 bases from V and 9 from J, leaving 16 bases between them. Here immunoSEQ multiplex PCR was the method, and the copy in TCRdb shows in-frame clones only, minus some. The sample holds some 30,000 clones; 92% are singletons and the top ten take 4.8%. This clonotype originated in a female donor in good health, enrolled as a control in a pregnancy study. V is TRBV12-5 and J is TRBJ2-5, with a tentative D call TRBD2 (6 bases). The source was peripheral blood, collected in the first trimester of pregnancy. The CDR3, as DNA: TGTGCTAGTGGTCAGCAGCTCCCGGGGGCCCAGTACTTC. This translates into CASGQQLPGAQYF. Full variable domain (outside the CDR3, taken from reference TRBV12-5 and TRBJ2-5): DARVTQTPRHKVTEMGQEVTMRCQPILGHNTVFWYRQTMMQGLELLAYFRNRAPLDDSGMPKDRFSAEMPDATLATLKIQPSEPRDSAVYFCASGQQLPGAQYFGPGTRLLVL.